This T cell receptor beta chain was observed in a study of OX40 agonist ivuxolimab in advanced cancers. Study information: Patients assigned to dose escalation were diagnosed with hepatocellular carcinoma, melanoma, renal cell or head and neck cancer. A male proportion of 70% to 90% was recorded, with mean age about 60 years and range about 20 to 90.

Sequencing was performed with immunoSEQ multiplex PCR; in TCRdb, only in-frame clones are kept and a portion is missing. The sample records approximately 66,000 clones, more than 70% being singletons. The investigators sampled blood at baseline, at cycle 4 day 1, and at cycle 7 day 1. Germline V lookup: CDR1 LNHNV, CDR2 YYDKDF (reference sequence). Unmatched junction bases numbered 5, after V lost 5 bases and J lost 7 bases. The CDR3 runs to 14 residues. This clone appeared a single time. Sequenced material: CD4+ or CD8+ T cells sorted from blood, taken in a trial of the OX40 agonist ivuxolimab. This TCR was sampled from an adult with an advanced solid tumor such as melanoma, head and neck, liver or kidney cancer. V and J are TRBV15 and TRBJ1-6; 7 bases agree with TRBD1. CDR3 DNA: TGTGCCACCAGCCCTCAGGGGGGCAATTCACCCCTCCACTTT. This translates into CATSPQGGNSPLHF.